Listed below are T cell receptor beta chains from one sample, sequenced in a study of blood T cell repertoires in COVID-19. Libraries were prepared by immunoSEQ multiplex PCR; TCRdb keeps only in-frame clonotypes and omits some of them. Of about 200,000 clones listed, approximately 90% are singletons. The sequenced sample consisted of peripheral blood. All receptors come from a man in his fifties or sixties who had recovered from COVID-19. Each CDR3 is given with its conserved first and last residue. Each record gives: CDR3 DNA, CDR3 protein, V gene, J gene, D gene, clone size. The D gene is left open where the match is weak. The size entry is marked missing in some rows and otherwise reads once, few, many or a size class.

CDR3nt: TGTGCCAGCAGCTTTGCGGGTAGCACAGATACGCAGTATTTT
CDR3aa: CASSFAGSTDTQYF
v_gene: TRBV11-2
j_gene: TRBJ2-3
d_gene: NA
abundance: NA

CDR3nt: TGTGCCACCAGTGACCCCGGGACAGCGAACACCGGGGAGCTGTTTTTT
CDR3aa: CATSDPGTANTGELFF
v_gene: TRBV24-1
j_gene: TRBJ2-2
d_gene: TRBD1
abundance: NA

CDR3nt: TGTGCCAGTAGTTTCATCCGGACAGCCTATGGCTACACCTTC
CDR3aa: CASSFIRTAYGYTF
v_gene: TRBV19
j_gene: TRBJ1-2
d_gene: NA
abundance: once

CDR3nt: TGTGCCAGCATCTGGGCCCTATCCTTAGGGGGTTGGGGCAAAAACATTCAGTACTTC
CDR3aa: CASIWALSLGGWGKNIQYF
v_gene: TRBV2
j_gene: TRBJ2-4
d_gene: NA
abundance: many

CDR3nt: TGTGCCAGCAGCGTGGGACAGGGAAACACCGGGGAGCTGTTTTTT
CDR3aa: CASSVGQGNTGELFF
v_gene: TRBV9
j_gene: TRBJ2-2
d_gene: TRBD1
abundance: NA

CDR3nt: TGTGCCAGCAGTGAATTCGGGGAGGGCATTCAGTACTTC
CDR3aa: CASSEFGEGIQYF
v_gene: TRBV2
j_gene: TRBJ2-4
d_gene: TRBD2
abundance: NA

CDR3nt: TGCGCCAGCAGCATCGGACAGGGGCCCCTCTACGAGCAGTACTTC
CDR3aa: CASSIGQGPLYEQYF
v_gene: TRBV5-1
j_gene: TRBJ2-7
d_gene: TRBD1
abundance: NA

CDR3nt: TGTGCCTGGAGTGGGGGAGTGAGGGAGACCCAGTACTTC
CDR3aa: CAWSGGVRETQYF
v_gene: TRBV30
j_gene: TRBJ2-5
d_gene: NA
abundance: NA

CDR3nt: TGCGCCAGCAGCTTGGCCATTTCCGAGCAGTACTTC
CDR3aa: CASSLAISEQYF
v_gene: TRBV5-1
j_gene: TRBJ2-7
d_gene: NA
abundance: NA

CDR3nt: TGTGCCAGCTCACCGACGTTACAGGGGGCCGGCTATGGCTACACCTTC
CDR3aa: CASSPTLQGAGYGYTF
v_gene: TRBV18
j_gene: TRBJ1-2
d_gene: TRBD1
abundance: NA

CDR3nt: TGTGCCAGCAGCTTAGGGCCCTCAGAGACCCAGTACTTC
CDR3aa: CASSLGPSETQYF
v_gene: TRBV7-2
j_gene: TRBJ2-5
d_gene: NA
abundance: once

CDR3nt: TGTGCCAGCAGCCCCGGACAGCTCTATGGCTACACCTTC
CDR3aa: CASSPGQLYGYTF
v_gene: TRBV9
j_gene: TRBJ1-2
d_gene: NA
abundance: NA

CDR3nt: TGTGCCAGCAGCGAGACAGGGCCCACTGAAGCTTTCTTT
CDR3aa: CASSETGPTEAFF
v_gene: TRBV7-3
j_gene: TRBJ1-1
d_gene: TRBD1
abundance: NA

CDR3nt: TGTGCCAGCAGTTGGCGAGGGCTCGGGGGCGAAGGGCGGGAGGGATCCTACGAGCAGTACTTC
CDR3aa: CASSWRGLGGEGREGSYEQYF
v_gene: TRBV2
j_gene: TRBJ2-7
d_gene: TRBD2
abundance: NA

CDR3nt: TGTGCCAGCAGTCCCACCGGGACAGGGTATGGCTACACCTTC
CDR3aa: CASSPTGTGYGYTF
v_gene: TRBV2
j_gene: TRBJ1-2
d_gene: TRBD1
abundance: NA

CDR3nt: TGCGCCAGCAGCTTGGTGCAGGGCACTGAAGCTTTCTTT
CDR3aa: CASSLVQGTEAFF
v_gene: TRBV5-1
j_gene: TRBJ1-1
d_gene: NA
abundance: NA

CDR3nt: TGTGCCAGTAGTATAGTGGGCGGGATCACCTACAATGAGCAGTTCTTC
CDR3aa: CASSIVGGITYNEQFF
v_gene: TRBV19
j_gene: TRBJ2-1
d_gene: NA
abundance: NA

CDR3nt: TGTGCCAGCAGTAAGGAGGGCCACTATAATTCACCCCTCCACTTT
CDR3aa: CASSKEGHYNSPLHF
v_gene: TRBV27
j_gene: TRBJ1-6
d_gene: NA
abundance: NA

CDR3nt: TGTGCCAGCAGCTTAGAAGCGAACACTGAAGCTTTCTTT
CDR3aa: CASSLEANTEAFF
v_gene: TRBV11-2
j_gene: TRBJ1-1
d_gene: NA
abundance: NA

CDR3nt: TGTGCCAGCAGTTACACCCCCAGCGGGACCTTTCACAATGAGCAGTTCTTC
CDR3aa: CASSYTPSGTFHNEQFF
v_gene: TRBV6-2/TRBV6-3
j_gene: TRBJ2-1
d_gene: TRBD2
abundance: few

CDR3nt: TGTGCCAGCAGTGAAGCGGGGGCCGGGGCCAACTGGGGGAGGGCCGGCACAGATACGCAGTATTTT
CDR3aa: CASSEAGAGANWGRAGTDTQYF
v_gene: TRBV6-1
j_gene: TRBJ2-3
d_gene: NA
abundance: NA

CDR3nt: TGTGCCAGCAGCCACGAAGTTCTAGCGGGGGAGTGGGAGACCCAGTACTTC
CDR3aa: CASSHEVLAGEWETQYF
v_gene: TRBV5-4
j_gene: TRBJ2-5
d_gene: TRBD2
abundance: NA

CDR3nt: TGTGCCAGCAGTTTCACAGCAGATACGCAGTATTTT
CDR3aa: CASSFTADTQYF
v_gene: TRBV12-3/TRBV12-4
j_gene: TRBJ2-3
d_gene: NA
abundance: once

CDR3nt: TGTGCCAGCAGCTCGGGACAGGGGAGTCGGTCCGAGCAGTACTTC
CDR3aa: CASSSGQGSRSEQYF
v_gene: TRBV7-2
j_gene: TRBJ2-7
d_gene: TRBD1
abundance: few

CDR3nt: TGCGCCAGCAGCTTTCCCTCCGGTACCGGGGAGCTGTTTTTT
CDR3aa: CASSFPSGTGELFF
v_gene: TRBV5-1
j_gene: TRBJ2-2
d_gene: NA
abundance: NA

CDR3nt: TGTGCCAGCAGCGTAGTCAATAATTCACCCCTCCACTTT
CDR3aa: CASSVVNNSPLHF
v_gene: TRBV9
j_gene: TRBJ1-6
d_gene: NA
abundance: NA

CDR3nt: TGTGCCTGGAGTAGGTTGTCCAGCGGGACAGGGAGCTCACCCCTCCACTTT
CDR3aa: CAWSRLSSGTGSSPLHF
v_gene: TRBV30
j_gene: TRBJ1-6
d_gene: TRBD1
abundance: few

CDR3nt: TGTGCCTGGAGTGGGACAGGGCCTAACTATGGCTACACCTTC
CDR3aa: CAWSGTGPNYGYTF
v_gene: TRBV30
j_gene: TRBJ1-2
d_gene: TRBD1
abundance: once

CDR3nt: TGTGCCAGTAGCCTCGGGGGGGGCTTTAATGAAAAACTGTTTTTT
CDR3aa: CASSLGGGFNEKLFF
v_gene: TRBV19
j_gene: TRBJ1-4
d_gene: NA
abundance: NA

CDR3nt: TGCGCCAGCAGCCAGGAGAGGGCTAGCGGGGGCAATGAGCAGTTCTTC
CDR3aa: CASSQERASGGNEQFF
v_gene: TRBV5-1
j_gene: TRBJ2-1
d_gene: TRBD2
abundance: NA

CDR3nt: TGTGCCAGCAGCTTTCTAACGACAGGGGAGAACATTCAGTACTTC
CDR3aa: CASSFLTTGENIQYF
v_gene: TRBV7-2
j_gene: TRBJ2-4
d_gene: TRBD1
abundance: NA

CDR3nt: TGTGCCACCAGTAAGCAGGGAGGACACACTGAAGCTTTCTTT
CDR3aa: CATSKQGGHTEAFF
v_gene: TRBV24-1
j_gene: TRBJ1-1
d_gene: NA
abundance: NA

CDR3nt: TGTGCCTGTACAGGGGGCGAGCACCTTAACTATGGCTACACCTTC
CDR3aa: CACTGGEHLNYGYTF
v_gene: TRBV30
j_gene: TRBJ1-2
d_gene: TRBD1
abundance: NA

CDR3nt: TGTGCCTGGAGCCGGGACAGGGTCTTGGGTGAGCAGTTCTTC
CDR3aa: CAWSRDRVLGEQFF
v_gene: TRBV30
j_gene: TRBJ2-1
d_gene: TRBD1
abundance: few

CDR3nt: TGTGCCATCAGTGAGTCGTTCGGGGGTGCAACTAATGAAAAACTGTTTTTT
CDR3aa: CAISESFGGATNEKLFF
v_gene: TRBV10-3
j_gene: TRBJ1-4
d_gene: NA
abundance: few

CDR3nt: TGTGCCAGCAGTGAAGTAGGGAGTACCTACAATGAGCAGTTCTTC
CDR3aa: CASSEVGSTYNEQFF
v_gene: TRBV6-1
j_gene: TRBJ2-1
d_gene: NA
abundance: NA

CDR3nt: TGTGCCTGGGCTGATGACAGGCACTTCTCTGGAAACACCATATATTTT
CDR3aa: CAWADDRHFSGNTIYF
v_gene: TRBV30
j_gene: TRBJ1-3
d_gene: NA
abundance: many

CDR3nt: TGTGCCACGACAGCCCGCACCGGGGAGCTGTTTTTT
CDR3aa: CATTARTGELFF
v_gene: TRBV28
j_gene: TRBJ2-2
d_gene: NA
abundance: NA

CDR3nt: TGTGCCAGCAGCCAAGATTTAGCGGGGGCTGGGGAGCAGTACTTC
CDR3aa: CASSQDLAGAGEQYF
v_gene: TRBV3-1/TRBV3-2
j_gene: TRBJ2-7
d_gene: TRBD2
abundance: NA